A single TCR beta chain is shown here with its context. PCR used 60 Vbeta primers and 13 Jbeta primers. Assay: immunoSEQ multiplex PCR; the TCRdb copy retains only in-frame clones and omits some. This table has 50,000 to 65,000 clones, about four fifths appearing once. The data belong to a study of cytomegalovirus exposure and HLA in healthy donors. After removal of 0 bases from V and 0 bases from J, the junction contained 5 bases not matched to a gene. The CDR3 loop spans 17 amino acids. In germline, CDR1 is SGHRS, CDR2 YFSETQ. V is TRBV5-1 and J is TRBJ2-1; 8 nucleotides line up with TRBD2. This receptor was taken from a woman between 18 and 30 years old in good health and CMV-seronegative. Sequenced material: PBMCs. This CDR3 reads CASSLGLATSSYNEQFF. The CDR3 DNA is TGCGCCAGCAGCTTGGGACTAGCGACTAGCTCCTACAATGAGCAGTTCTTC.